Each of the 6 T cell receptor beta chains below was sequenced from the same sample in a study of cytomegalovirus exposure and HLA in healthy donors. The PCR contained 60 Vbeta and 13 Jbeta primers. The assay was immunoSEQ multiplex PCR, and TCRdb's table has in-frame clones only and misses some. This repertoire includes 75,000 to 80,000 clones. The sample consisted of PBMCs. These receptors were obtained from a young man in good health and CMV-seropositive.

V and J are TRBV6-1 and TRBJ1-4, with a tentative D call TRBD1 (6 bases). Germline CDR1 and CDR2: MNHNS and SASEGT. CDR3 length equals 14 residues. V gave up 8 bases and J gave up 5 bases, with 15 bases separating them. CDR3 DNA: TGTGCCAGCGCTCCACAGGGTGCGAATGAAAAACTGTTTTTT. Encoded protein: CASAPQGANEKLFF.

The CDR3 is CASSQPGGRRGGYTF. The CDR3 region has the DNA TGCGCCAGCAGCCAGCCAGGGGGCCGGCGTGGTGGCTACACCTTC. The chain recombines TRBV4-1 with TRBJ1-2, with 8 bases fitting TRBD1. V shed 3 bases and J 7 bases; nucleotides not matched to a gene: 10. Germline CDR1 MGHRA, CDR2 YSYEKL. This CDR3 spans 15 amino acids.

V usage is TRBV7-3 and J usage is TRBJ2-3; the D gene is possibly TRBD1 (5 bases). V was trimmed by 5 bases and J by 4 bases, leaving 19 bases between them. Germline-derived CDR1 and CDR2 are SGHTA and FQGTGA. This CDR3 has 16 residues. DNA of the CDR3: TGTGCCAGCAGCAGGATGTGGCAGGACAACTCAGATACGCAGTATTTT. Translating gives CASSRMWQDNSDTQYF. Supplemented by reference TRBV7-3 and TRBJ2-3, the full variable domain reads GAGVSQTPSNKVTEKGKYVELRCDPISGHTALYWYRQSLGQGPEFLIYFQGTGAADDSGLPNDRFFAVRPEGSVSTLKIQRTERGDSAVYLCASSRMWQDNSDTQYFGPGTRLTVL.

The V gene is TRBV29-1, the J gene TRBJ2-2, with 7 positions matching TRBD2. The CDR3 covers 15 residues. The V and J ends lost 1 base and 4 bases, in that order; junction bases with no gene match: 6. Germline lookup yields CDR1 SQVTM and CDR2 ANQGSEA. CDR3 protein: CSVEGGGTGTGELFF. The CDR3 nucleotides are TGCAGCGTTGAAGGGGGGGGTACAGGCACCGGGGAGCTGTTTTTT.

The chain recombines TRBV7-8 with TRBJ2-1; no definite D call. The V and J ends lost 4 bases and 3 bases respectively, with 4 bases between them. Germline V lookup: CDR1 SGHVS, CDR2 FQNEAQ. The CDR3 is 12 amino acids. The CDR3 nucleotides are TGTGCCAGCAGCTCAATCTACAATGAGCAGTTCTTC. Translating it yields CASSSIYNEQFF.

The chain recombines TRBV5-1 with TRBJ2-3, with D perhaps TRBD2 (5 bases). This CDR3 has 14 amino acids. Trimming stripped 1 base from V and 3 bases from J, with 9 bases between. Germline CDR1 reads SGHRS; CDR2 reads YFSETQ. CDR3 loop: CASSLYRGTDTQYF. DNA for the CDR3: TGCGCCAGCAGCTTGTACCGGGGAACAGATACGCAGTATTTT.